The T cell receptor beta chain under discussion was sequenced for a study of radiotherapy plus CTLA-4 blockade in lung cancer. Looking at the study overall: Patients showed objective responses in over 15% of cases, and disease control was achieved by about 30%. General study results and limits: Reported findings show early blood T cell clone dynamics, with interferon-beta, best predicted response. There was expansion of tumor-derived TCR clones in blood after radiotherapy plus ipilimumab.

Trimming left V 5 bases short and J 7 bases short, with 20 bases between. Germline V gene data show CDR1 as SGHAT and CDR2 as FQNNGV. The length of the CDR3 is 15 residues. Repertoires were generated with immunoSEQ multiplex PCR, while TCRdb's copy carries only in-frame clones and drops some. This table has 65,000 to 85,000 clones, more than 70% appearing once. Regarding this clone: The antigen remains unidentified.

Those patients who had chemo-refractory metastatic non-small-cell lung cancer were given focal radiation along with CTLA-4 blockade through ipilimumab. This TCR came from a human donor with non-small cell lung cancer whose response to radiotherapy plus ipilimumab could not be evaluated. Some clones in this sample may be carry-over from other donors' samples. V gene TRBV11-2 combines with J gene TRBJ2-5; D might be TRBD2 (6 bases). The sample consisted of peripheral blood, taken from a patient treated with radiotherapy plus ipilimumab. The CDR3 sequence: CASSLLNQGSGTQYF. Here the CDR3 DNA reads TGTGCCAGCAGCCTACTTAACCAGGGTAGCGGGACCCAGTACTTC.